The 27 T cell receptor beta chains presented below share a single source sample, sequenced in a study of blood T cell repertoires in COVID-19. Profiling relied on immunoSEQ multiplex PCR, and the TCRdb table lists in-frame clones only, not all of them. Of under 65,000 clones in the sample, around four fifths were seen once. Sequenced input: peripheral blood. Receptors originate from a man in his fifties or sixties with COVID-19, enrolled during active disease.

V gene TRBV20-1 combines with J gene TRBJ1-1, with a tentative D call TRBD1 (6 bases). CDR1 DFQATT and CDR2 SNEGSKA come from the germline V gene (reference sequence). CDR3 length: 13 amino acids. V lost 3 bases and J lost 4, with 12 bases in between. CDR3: CSASYRVSTEAFF. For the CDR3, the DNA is TGCAGTGCTAGTTACAGGGTTAGCACTGAAGCTTTCTTT.

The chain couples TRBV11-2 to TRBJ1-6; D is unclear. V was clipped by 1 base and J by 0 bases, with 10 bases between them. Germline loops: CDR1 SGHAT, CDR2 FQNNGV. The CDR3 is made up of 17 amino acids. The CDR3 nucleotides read TGTGCCAGCAGCTTAGCCCCCTCGAGCTCCTATAATTCACCCCTCCACTTT. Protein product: CASSLAPSSSYNSPLHF. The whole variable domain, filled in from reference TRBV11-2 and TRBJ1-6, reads EAGVAQSPRYKIIEKRQSVAFWCNPISGHATLYWYQQILGQGPKLLIQFQNNGVVDDSQLPKDRFSAERLKGVDSTLKIQPAKLEDSAVYLCASSLAPSSSYNSPLHFGNGTRLTVT.

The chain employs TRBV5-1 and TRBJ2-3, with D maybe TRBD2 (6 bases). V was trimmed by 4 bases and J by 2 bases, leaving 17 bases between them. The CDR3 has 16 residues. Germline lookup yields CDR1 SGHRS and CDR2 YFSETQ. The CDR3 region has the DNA TGCGCCAGCAGCCGTGGAATAGCGGCAAACACAGATACGCAGTATTTT. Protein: CASSRGIAANTDTQYF.

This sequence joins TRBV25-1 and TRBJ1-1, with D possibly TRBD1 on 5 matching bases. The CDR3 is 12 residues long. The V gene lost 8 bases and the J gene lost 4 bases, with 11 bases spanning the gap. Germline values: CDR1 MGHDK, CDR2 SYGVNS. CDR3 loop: CASRQGVTEAFF. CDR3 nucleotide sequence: TGTGCCAGCCGACAAGGGGTCACTGAAGCTTTCTTT.

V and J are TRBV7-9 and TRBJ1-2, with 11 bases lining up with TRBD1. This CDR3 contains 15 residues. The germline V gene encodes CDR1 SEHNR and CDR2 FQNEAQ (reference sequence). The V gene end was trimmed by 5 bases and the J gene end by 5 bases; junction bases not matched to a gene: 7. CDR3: CASSVRDRGGYGYTF. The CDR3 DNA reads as TGTGCCAGCAGCGTCCGGGACAGGGGGGGATATGGCTACACCTTC.

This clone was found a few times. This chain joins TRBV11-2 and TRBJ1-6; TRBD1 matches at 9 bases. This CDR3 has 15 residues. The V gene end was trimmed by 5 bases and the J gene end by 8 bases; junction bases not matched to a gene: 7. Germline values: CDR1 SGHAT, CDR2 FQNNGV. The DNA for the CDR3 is TGTGCCAGCAGCAAAAGGACAGGGGTCTATTCACCCCTCCACTTT. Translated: CASSKRTGVYSPLHF.

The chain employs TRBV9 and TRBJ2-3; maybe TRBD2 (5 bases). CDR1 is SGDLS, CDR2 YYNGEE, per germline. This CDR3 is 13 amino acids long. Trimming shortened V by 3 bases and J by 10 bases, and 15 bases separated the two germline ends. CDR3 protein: CASSAPDGVAQYF. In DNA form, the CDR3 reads TGTGCCAGCAGCGCTCCGGACGGGGTGGCGCAGTATTTT.

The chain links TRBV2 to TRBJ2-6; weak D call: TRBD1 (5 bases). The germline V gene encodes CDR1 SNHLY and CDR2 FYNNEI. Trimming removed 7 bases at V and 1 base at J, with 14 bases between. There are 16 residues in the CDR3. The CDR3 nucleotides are TGTGCCAGCACCCGACTGCAGGGTTCTGGGGCCAACGTCCTGACTTTC. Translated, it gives CASTRLQGSGANVLTF.

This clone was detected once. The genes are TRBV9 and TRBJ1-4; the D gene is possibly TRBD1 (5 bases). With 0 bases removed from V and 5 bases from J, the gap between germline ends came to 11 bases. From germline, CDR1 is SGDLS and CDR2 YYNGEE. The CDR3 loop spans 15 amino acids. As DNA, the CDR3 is TGTGCCAGCAGCGTAGGTAGGACATCCAATGAAAAACTGTTTTTT. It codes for CASSVGRTSNEKLFF.

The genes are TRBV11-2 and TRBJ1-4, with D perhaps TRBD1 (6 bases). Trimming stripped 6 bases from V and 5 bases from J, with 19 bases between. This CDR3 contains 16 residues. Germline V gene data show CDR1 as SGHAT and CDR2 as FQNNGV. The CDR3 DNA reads TGTGCCAGCAGGGAGAGGGGGTACAGGCAAAATGAAAAACTGTTTTTT. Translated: CASRERGYRQNEKLFF. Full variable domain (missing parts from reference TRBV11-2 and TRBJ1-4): EAGVAQSPRYKIIEKRQSVAFWCNPISGHATLYWYQQILGQGPKLLIQFQNNGVVDDSQLPKDRFSAERLKGVDSTLKIQPAKLEDSAVYLCASRERGYRQNEKLFFGSGTQLSVL.

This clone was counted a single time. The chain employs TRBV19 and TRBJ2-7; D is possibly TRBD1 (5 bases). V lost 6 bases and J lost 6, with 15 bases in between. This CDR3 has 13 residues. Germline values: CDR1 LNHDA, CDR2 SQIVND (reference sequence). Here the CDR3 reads CASSLDTPREQYF. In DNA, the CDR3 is TGTGCCAGTAGCTTGGACACCCCTCGCGAGCAGTACTTC.

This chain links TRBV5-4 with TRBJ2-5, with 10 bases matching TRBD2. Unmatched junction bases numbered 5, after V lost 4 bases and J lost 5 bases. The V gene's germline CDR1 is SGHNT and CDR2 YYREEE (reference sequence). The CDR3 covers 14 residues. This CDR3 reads CASSERGGGETQYF. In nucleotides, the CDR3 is TGTGCCAGCAGCGAGCGGGGGGGAGGGGAGACCCAGTACTTC.

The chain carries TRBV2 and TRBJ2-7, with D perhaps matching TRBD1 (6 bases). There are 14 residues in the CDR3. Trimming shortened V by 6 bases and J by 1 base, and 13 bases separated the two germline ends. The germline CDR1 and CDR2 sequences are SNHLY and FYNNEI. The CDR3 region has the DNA TGTGCCAGCAGACCCCGGACAGATTCCTACGAGCAGTACTTC. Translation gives CASRPRTDSYEQYF.

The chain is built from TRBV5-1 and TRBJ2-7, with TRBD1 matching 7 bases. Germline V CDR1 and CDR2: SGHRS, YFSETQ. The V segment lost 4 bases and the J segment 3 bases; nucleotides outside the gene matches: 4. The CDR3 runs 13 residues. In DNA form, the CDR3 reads TGCGCCAGCAGCCGGACAGGACACTACGAGCAGTACTTC. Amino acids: CASSRTGHYEQYF.

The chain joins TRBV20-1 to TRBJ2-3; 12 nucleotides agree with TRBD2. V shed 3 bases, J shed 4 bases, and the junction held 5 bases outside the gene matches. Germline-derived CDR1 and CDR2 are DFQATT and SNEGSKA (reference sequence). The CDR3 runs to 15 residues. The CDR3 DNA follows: TGCAGTGCTAGTAGACTAGCGGGGGATTCAGATACGCAGTATTTT. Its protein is CSASRLAGDSDTQYF.

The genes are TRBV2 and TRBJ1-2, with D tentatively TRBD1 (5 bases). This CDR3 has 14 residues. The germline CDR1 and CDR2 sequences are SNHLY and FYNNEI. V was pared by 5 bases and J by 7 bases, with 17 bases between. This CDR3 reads CASSYSGAGGGYTF. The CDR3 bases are TGTGCCAGCAGTTACAGTGGTGCGGGGGGTGGCTACACCTTC.

The CDR3, as DNA: TGTGCCAGCAGTTACTCCCGGACAGAGCCTAAAGGCTATGGCTACACCTTC. Translation: CASSYSRTEPKGYGYTF. This chain joins TRBV6-2 or TRBV6-3 and TRBJ1-2, with D tentatively TRBD1 (6 bases). V was trimmed by 0 bases and J by 4 bases, leaving 18 bases between them. The CDR3 has 17 residues. Germline lookup yields CDR1 MNHEY and CDR2 SVGEGT.

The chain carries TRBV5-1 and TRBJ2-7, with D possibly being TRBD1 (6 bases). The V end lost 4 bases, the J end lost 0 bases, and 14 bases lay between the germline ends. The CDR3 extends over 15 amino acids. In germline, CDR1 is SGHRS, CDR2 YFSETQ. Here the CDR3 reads CASSTTGQSSYEQYF. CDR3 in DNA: TGCGCCAGCAGCACCACAGGGCAGAGCTCCTACGAGCAGTACTTC.

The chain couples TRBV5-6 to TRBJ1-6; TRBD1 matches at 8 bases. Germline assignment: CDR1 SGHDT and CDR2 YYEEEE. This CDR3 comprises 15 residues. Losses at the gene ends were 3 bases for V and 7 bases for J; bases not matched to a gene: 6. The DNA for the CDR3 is TGTGCCAGCAGCTCCGGACAGGGAAGAAATTCACCCCTCCACTTT. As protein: CASSSGQGRNSPLHF. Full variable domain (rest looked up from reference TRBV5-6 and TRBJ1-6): DAGVTQSPTHLIKTRGQQVTLRCSPKSGHDTVSWYQQALGQGPQFIFQYYEEEERQRGNFPDRFSGHQFPNYSSELNVNALLLGDSALYLCASSSGQGRNSPLHFGNGTRLTVT.

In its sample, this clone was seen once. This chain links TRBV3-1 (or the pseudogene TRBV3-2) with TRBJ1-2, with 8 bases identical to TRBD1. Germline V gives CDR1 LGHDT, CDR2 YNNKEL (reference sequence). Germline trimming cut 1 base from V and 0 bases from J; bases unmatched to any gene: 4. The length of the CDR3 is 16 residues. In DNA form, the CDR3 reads TGTGCCAGCAGCCAAGGACAGGGGACCGCTAACTATGGCTACACCTTC. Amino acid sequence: CASSQGQGTANYGYTF.

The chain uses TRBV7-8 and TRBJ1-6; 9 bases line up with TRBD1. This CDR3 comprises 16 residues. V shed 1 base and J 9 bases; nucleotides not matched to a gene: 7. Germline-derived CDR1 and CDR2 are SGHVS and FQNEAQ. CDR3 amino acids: CASSLGMTGGRSPLHF. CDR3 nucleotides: TGTGCCAGCAGCTTAGGAATGACAGGGGGACGTTCACCCCTCCACTTT.

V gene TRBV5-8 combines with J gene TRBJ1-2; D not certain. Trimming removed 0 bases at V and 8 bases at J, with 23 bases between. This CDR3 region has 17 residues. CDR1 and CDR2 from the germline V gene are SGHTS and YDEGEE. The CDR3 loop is CASSLVDFPAGGDGYTF. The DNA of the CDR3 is TGTGCCAGCAGCTTGGTAGATTTCCCCGCGGGAGGCGACGGCTACACCTTC.

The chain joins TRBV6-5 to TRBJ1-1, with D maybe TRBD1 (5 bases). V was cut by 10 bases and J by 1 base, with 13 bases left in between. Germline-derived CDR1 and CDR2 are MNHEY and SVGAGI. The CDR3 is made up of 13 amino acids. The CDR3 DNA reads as TGTGCCACCCTTGGGGCCGGGAACACTGAAGCTTTCTTT. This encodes CATLGAGNTEAFF.

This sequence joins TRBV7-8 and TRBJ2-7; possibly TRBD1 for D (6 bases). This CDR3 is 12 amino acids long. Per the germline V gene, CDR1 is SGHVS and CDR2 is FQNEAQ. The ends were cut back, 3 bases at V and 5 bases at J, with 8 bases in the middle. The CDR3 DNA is TGTGCCAGCAGCTTTCGGACAGACGAGCAGTACTTC. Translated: CASSFRTDEQYF.

The CDR3 nucleotides read TGTGCCAGCAGTTTAGGGGGGGCAGGTGAAAAACTGTTTTTT. Its translation is CASSLGGAGEKLFF. This chain uses TRBV28 with TRBJ1-4, with D perhaps matching TRBD1 (6 bases). Trimming took off 2 bases at V and 7 bases at J, with 11 bases between the two ends. CDR1 is MDHEN, CDR2 SYDVKM, per germline. The CDR3 contains 14 residues.

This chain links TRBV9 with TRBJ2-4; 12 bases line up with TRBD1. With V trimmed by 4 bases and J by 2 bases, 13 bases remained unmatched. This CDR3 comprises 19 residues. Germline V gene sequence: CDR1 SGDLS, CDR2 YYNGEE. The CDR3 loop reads CASSPEGQGAQGTKNIQYF. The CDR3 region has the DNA TGTGCCAGCAGCCCGGAGGGACAGGGGGCGCAAGGCACCAAAAACATTCAGTACTTC.

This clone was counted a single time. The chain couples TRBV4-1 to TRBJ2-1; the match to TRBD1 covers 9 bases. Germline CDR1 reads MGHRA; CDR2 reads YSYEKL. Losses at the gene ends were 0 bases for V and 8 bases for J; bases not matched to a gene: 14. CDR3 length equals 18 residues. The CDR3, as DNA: TGCGCCAGCAGCCAAGAGGGAACCCGGGACAGGGCCTTCCATGAGCAGTTCTTC. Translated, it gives CASSQEGTRDRAFHEQFF.